The clone carrying this T cell receptor beta chain was found many times. Its antigen is not known. The time point: newly diagnosed GD, antithyroid drugs for less than 3 months. Making the TCR library involved RNA that had been extracted from PBMCs. Building the TCR beta libraries relied on iRepertoire HTBI primers, and CDR3 regions underwent Arm-PCR. Using its own MiXCR run on the multiplex PCR reads, TCRdb lists one record per CDR3 protein. Among approximately 470,000 distinct CDR3 sequences listed, roughly 16% were seen once. CDR3 length: 12 amino acids. The ends were cut back, 2 bases at V and 7 bases at J, with 6 bases in the middle. Germline loops: CDR1 MDHEN, CDR2 SYDVKM. The sample is drawn from a study of regulatory T cells in long-lasting Graves disease. Study in general: Graves' patients diagnosed newly had used antithyroid drugs under 3 months. Notes on the study in general: The TCR repertoire of persistent Graves' patients was less diverse than that of newly diagnosed ones.

This sample was also put to use in a study of T cells in Graves' hyperthyroidism and ophthalmopathy.

Sequenced here: peripheral blood mononuclear cells (PBMCs), sampled at new diagnosis, from a patient treated with antithyroid drugs. The chain couples TRBV28 to TRBJ1-5, with no clear D. The receptor comes from a middle-aged man with Graves disease. CDR3 loop: CASSLLGQPQHF. The CDR3 region has the DNA TGTGCCAGCAGTTTACTCGGCCAGCCCCAGCATTTT.